This T cell receptor beta chain was captured by sequencing in a study of OX40 agonist ivuxolimab in advanced cancers. At the level of the study: Patients were treated with ivuxolimab, an agonistic anti-OX40 (CD134) antibody. Dose-escalation cases comprised hepatocellular carcinoma, melanoma, renal cell or head and neck cancer.

General observations from the study: Several nonresponders also turned out to have low normalized T-cell clonal expansion. With doses of 0.1 to 3.0 mg/kg, CD4+ and CD8+ blood T cells had undergone clonal expansion by week 6.

TCRdb's copy holds only in-frame clones and misses some; the assay was immunoSEQ multiplex PCR. This sample yields tens of thousands of clones, of which approximately 87% are seen a single time; around 30% belongs to the top ten. From germline, CDR1 is SGDLS and CDR2 YYNGEE. The V end was cut by 0 bases, the J end by 1 base, with 7 bases between. The CDR3 has 14 residues. On this clone itself: Its specificity is not known.

The J gene is TRBJ1-1, the V gene TRBV9; D may be TRBD1 (5 bases). This specimen consisted of CD4+ or CD8+ T cells sorted from blood, obtained in a trial of the OX40 agonist ivuxolimab. The sequence was collected from an adult with an advanced solid tumor such as melanoma, head and neck, liver or kidney cancer. The CDR3 sequence is CASSVVGTNTEAFF. CDR3 nucleotide sequence: TGTGCCAGCAGCGTAGTAGGGACGAACACTGAAGCTTTCTTT.